Included here is one TCR beta chain sequence, with context. Antigen: not known. This sample stems from a study of T cell clones after liver transplantation. Study-wide background: In this trial, immunosuppression withdrawal was attempted within 2 years of liver transplant. Three of the eight recipients were HCV-positive; the rest had non-autoimmune, non-viral transplant indications. General study findings and limits: Circulating graft-donor-reactive CD4 TCRbeta sequences fell significantly post-transplant in 5 of 8 subjects.

Proliferating CFSE-low MLR cells were sequenced to define alloreactive TCRbeta sequences. Pre-transplant recipient cells responded to graft donor PBMCs, splenocytes, lymph-node cells, or third-party PBMCs. Deletions cut 1 base from V and 3 bases from J, with 7 bases between. Germline-derived CDR1 and CDR2 are SGHTA and FQGNSA. This CDR3 has 14 amino acids. Libraries were prepared by immunoSEQ multiplex PCR; TCRdb keeps only in-frame clonotypes and omits some of them. Here the sample spans around 470 clones, around 57% being singletons. This receptor was identified in a human patient who received a liver transplant. Some T cells may be supplied by the graft donor. The V call is TRBV7-2, the J call TRBJ1-3, with a possible D match to TRBD1 (5 bases). The sequenced material came from CD8+ T cells from cultured PBMCs. In DNA form, the CDR3 reads TGTGCCAGCAGCTTAGTAACAGGTGGAAACACCATATATTTT. It is translated as CASSLVTGGNTIYF.